This paragraph reports one T cell receptor (beta chain). This entry belongs to a study of regulatory T cells in long-lasting Graves disease. In building TCR beta libraries, iRepertoire HTBI primers were used together with Arm-PCR of CDR3 regions. TCRdb redid the calling of the multiplex PCR reads with MiXCR, one entry per CDR3 protein. Here the sample spans over 300,000 distinct CDR3 sequences, around 20% being singletons. The V end was cut by 0 bases, the J end by 3 bases, with 12 bases between. This CDR3 has 16 amino acids. CDR1 and CDR2 (germline): LGHNA, YSLEER. Time point reported: persistent/refractory GD, antithyroid drugs over 5 years with positive TRAb. With RNA extracted from PBMCs as input, the TCR library was made. An endocrinology department located in Xi'an, China, was where the patients came from.

The chain carries TRBV4-3 and TRBJ1-5; unclear D gene. This material consisted of peripheral blood mononuclear cells (PBMCs), taken when the disease was refractory, from a patient treated with antithyroid drugs. The origin of this receptor is a female donor with Graves disease. CDR3 protein: CASSQDWSTANQPQHF. Here the CDR3 DNA reads TGCGCCAGCAGCCAAGATTGGAGCACGGCCAATCAGCCCCAGCATTTT.